Below are 31 T cell receptor beta chains sequenced from a single sample in a study of human versus mouse CDR3 diversity and MHC coevolution. The data were produced by immunoSEQ multiplex PCR, yet TCRdb's version contains in-frame clones alone and is incomplete. Of about 77,000 clones listed, 92% were seen once; the top ten hold around 0.15%. What was sequenced was naive CD4+ T cells from blood. Sample subset: CD45RO-negative CD62L-positive naive CD4 T cells. The receptors shown here come from a person between 25 and 70 years old in good health.

The V call is TRBV19, the J call TRBJ2-7, with a possible D match to TRBD1 (6 bases). This CDR3 contains 15 residues. Germline V gene lookup returns CDR1 LNHDA and CDR2 SQIVND (reference sequence). V shed 4 bases and J shed 2 bases, with 15 bases lying between them. The CDR3 DNA follows: TGTGCCAGTAGTAAATCCGACAGGCCCGCCTACGAGCAGTACTTC. Its translation: CASSKSDRPAYEQYF.

This clone was seen only once. The chain recombines TRBV5-8 with TRBJ1-5, with D perhaps TRBD1 (6 bases). V was shortened by 7 bases and J by 2 bases, with 13 bases between the two germline ends. Germline-derived CDR1 and CDR2 are SGHTS and YDEGEE. The CDR3 is 14 residues long. CDR3 residues: CASRQQGGNQPQHF. The CDR3 region has the DNA TGTGCCAGCCGTCAACAGGGCGGCAATCAGCCCCAGCATTTT.

This chain joins TRBV18 and TRBJ2-5; tentatively, D is TRBD1 (7 bases). CDR3 length equals 17 residues. Germline V CDR1 and CDR2: KGHSH, LQKENI. V was cut by 5 bases and J by 5 bases, with 24 bases left in between. The CDR3: CASSSVAGQNPRETQYF. The CDR3 nucleotides read TGTGCCAGCTCAAGTGTCGCGGGACAGAACCCCCGGGAGACCCAGTACTTC.

In its sample, this clone was seen once. The chain uses TRBV30 and TRBJ2-3; D unclear. V was cut by 3 bases and J by 0 bases, with 10 bases left in between. Germline CDR1 is GTSNPN and CDR2 is SVGIG (reference sequence). The CDR3 consists of 14 residues. CDR3: CAWSSDTSTDTQYF. The CDR3 nucleotides are TGTGCCTGGAGCTCAGACACTAGCACAGATACGCAGTATTTT.

The chain links TRBV29-1 to TRBJ2-2; D is perhaps TRBD1 (5 bases). The CDR3 length is 14 residues. V lost 6 bases and J lost 6, with 17 bases in between. CDR1 is SQVTM and CDR2 is ANQGSEA in the germline V gene. The CDR3 DNA is TGCAGCGTCGACAGTGCTGCTCTTTCCGGGGAGCTGTTTTTT. As protein: CSVDSAALSGELFF.

The rearrangement uses TRBV10-1 and TRBJ1-1, with D maybe TRBD1 (6 bases). Germline-derived CDR1 and CDR2 are WNHNN and SYGVQD (reference sequence). The CDR3 loop spans 14 amino acids. V was cut by 4 bases and J by 1 base, with 10 bases left in between. In DNA, the CDR3 is TGCGCCAGCAGTGCCCGAGGGGGGAACACTGAAGCTTTCTTT. Residues: CASSARGGNTEAFF.

V and J are TRBV9 and TRBJ2-2; TRBD2 is a possible D gene (6 bases). Germline V lookup: CDR1 SGDLS, CDR2 YYNGEE. V lost 2 bases and J lost 0, with 14 bases in between. The CDR3 consists of 17 residues. As DNA, the CDR3 is TGTGCCAGCAGCGTGGACTCAGCGGGTGCGAACACCGGGGAGCTGTTTTTT. It translates to CASSVDSAGANTGELFF.

The chain uses TRBV28 and TRBJ2-7; 9 bases line up with TRBD1. The V segment lost 6 bases and the J segment 3 bases; nucleotides outside the gene matches: 6. Per germline, CDR1 MDHEN and CDR2 SYDVKM. The CDR3 has 14 amino acids. The CDR3 here is CASRAQGAIYEQYF. In DNA, the CDR3 is TGTGCCAGCAGAGCACAGGGGGCGATCTACGAGCAGTACTTC.

This chain uses TRBV5-1 with TRBJ1-4, with 9 bases lining up with TRBD1. Per germline, CDR1 SGHRS and CDR2 YFSETQ. Trimming cost V 4 bases and J 7 bases; bases outside gene matches: 8. There are 15 residues in the CDR3. The CDR3 DNA reads as TGCGCCAGCAGCATGGGACAGGGCGTAGTTGAAAAACTGTTTTTT. It translates to CASSMGQGVVEKLFF.

The chain employs TRBV7-2 and TRBJ2-1; TRBD2 is a possible D gene (6 bases). This CDR3 is built from 15 residues. The germline V gene encodes CDR1 SGHTA and CDR2 FQGNSA. The V gene lost 1 base and the J gene lost 5 bases, with 12 bases spanning the gap. The CDR3: CASSLDPAGNNEQFF. The CDR3 DNA reads as TGTGCCAGCAGCTTAGATCCGGCGGGGAACAATGAGCAGTTCTTC.

J is TRBJ2-7 and V is TRBV14; 11 nucleotides line up with TRBD2. The CDR3 length is 18 residues. V was clipped by 6 bases and J by 0 bases; unmatched bases: 13. The germline gives CDR1 SGHDN, CDR2 FVKESK. The CDR3 nucleotides read TGTGCCAGCAGATACTCGGGACTAGCGGATTATAGCTCCTACGAGCAGTACTTC. As protein: CASRYSGLADYSSYEQYF. Using reference TRBV14 and TRBJ2-7 for the parts outside the CDR3, the full variable domain is EAGVTQFPSHSVIEKGQTVTLRCDPISGHDNLYWYRRVMGKEIKFLLHFVKESKQDESGMPNNRFLAERTGGTYSTLKVQPAELEDSGVYFCASRYSGLADYSSYEQYFGPGTRLTVT.

V gene TRBV11-2 combines with J gene TRBJ1-6; 7 nucleotides match TRBD1. Germline V lookup: CDR1 SGHAT, CDR2 FQNNGV. The V segment lost 5 bases and the J segment 9 bases; nucleotides outside the gene matches: 16. This CDR3 comprises 17 residues. This CDR3 reads CASSRSGDSRAGSPLHF. The CDR3 nucleotides are TGTGCCAGCAGCCGCTCGGGGGACAGCCGGGCGGGTTCACCCCTCCACTTT.

The V and J genes are TRBV2 and TRBJ2-3, with D possibly matching TRBD1 (5 bases). There are 15 residues in the CDR3. Trimming pared 2 bases from V and 1 base from J, leaving 10 bases between. Germline CDR1 and CDR2: SNHLY and FYNNEI. CDR3 in amino acids: CASSEMPGRTDTQYF. CDR3 DNA sequence: TGTGCCAGCAGTGAAATGCCAGGGCGCACAGATACGCAGTATTTT.

The rearrangement links TRBV21-1 to TRBJ2-5; the D call of TRBD2 is as the table states it, not checked on the DNA. The DNA end is a closer match to TRBJ2-7, so the J assignment may be wrong. TRBV21-1 is a known pseudogene. There are 22 residues in the CDR3. CDR3 region: CASSTRESGFSRNRGSSYEQYF. CDR3 nucleotides: TGTGCCAGCAGCACGCGGGAATCAGGTTTCAGCCGGAACCGGGGATCTTCCTACGAGCAGTACTTC.

This chain joins TRBV6-6 and TRBJ1-2, with D unresolved. This CDR3 is built from 14 residues. Germline lookup yields CDR1 MNHNY and CDR2 SVGAGI (reference sequence). V dropped 0 bases and J dropped 7 bases, with 12 bases sitting between them. In nucleotides, the CDR3 is TGTGCCAGCAGTTACTCTTCGGGTGGTAGTGGCTACACCTTC. Its translation is CASSYSSGGSGYTF.

The DNA of the CDR3 is TGCGCCAGCAGCTCAGGGGGGATGGCCAAAAACATTCAGTACTTC. This sequence encodes CASSSGGMAKNIQYF. The genes are TRBV5-1 and TRBJ2-4; TRBD1 might be the D (7 bases). Trimming pared 3 bases from V and 1 base from J, leaving 11 bases between. Germline CDR1 SGHRS, CDR2 YFSETQ. The CDR3 runs to 15 residues.

This chain joins TRBV11-2 and TRBJ2-7, with D possibly being TRBD2 (6 bases). Germline assignment: CDR1 SGHAT and CDR2 FQNNGV. This CDR3 region has 13 residues. The germline V and J ends were trimmed by 5 bases and 0 bases, with 8 bases remaining between them. The CDR3 coding sequence is TGTGCCAGCAGCCCGACTAGCTCCTACGAGCAGTACTTC. This encodes CASSPTSSYEQYF.

This clone appeared a single time. V is TRBV28 and J is TRBJ1-5; tentatively, D is TRBD1 (5 bases). Germline CDR1 MDHEN, CDR2 SYDVKM. The length of the CDR3 is 13 residues. Trimming removed 4 bases from V and 11 bases from J, with 15 bases in between. CDR3 sequence reads: CASSSQGARTQHF. Here the CDR3 DNA reads TGTGCCAGCAGTTCCCAGGGTGCCCGCACCCAGCATTTT.

The rearrangement joins TRBV6-5 to TRBJ1-2; 9 bases align to TRBD1. The CDR3 extends over 12 amino acids. Unmatched junction bases numbered 2, after V lost 5 bases and J lost 7 bases. Germline-derived CDR1 and CDR2 are MNHEY and SVGAGI. DNA of the CDR3: TGTGCCAGCAGTAAGACAGGGGGTGGCTACACCTTC. It encodes CASSKTGGGYTF.

V is TRBV5-1 and J is TRBJ1-2; maybe TRBD1 (6 bases). The CDR3 runs 13 residues. Trimming shortened V by 2 bases and J by 6 bases, and 11 bases separated the two germline ends. Looked up from germline, CDR1 is SGHRS and CDR2 is YFSETQ. The CDR3 region has the DNA TGCGCCAGCAGCTTAGGACAGATAAATGGCTACACCTTC. Its protein product is CASSLGQINGYTF.

This chain links TRBV18 with TRBJ2-1; D not resolved. This CDR3 is 14 amino acids long. Trimming shortened V by 2 bases and J by 6 bases, and 11 bases separated the two germline ends. Germline-derived CDR1 and CDR2 are KGHSH and LQKENI. The CDR3 here is CASSPTISGNEQFF. The CDR3 DNA sequence: TGTGCCAGCTCACCAACTATAAGTGGCAATGAGCAGTTCTTC.

The rearrangement uses TRBV11-2 and TRBJ1-1; no definite D call. This CDR3 comprises 14 residues. V was pared by 5 bases and J by 1 base, with 11 bases between. Germline V gene data show CDR1 as SGHAT and CDR2 as FQNNGV. The CDR3 protein is CASSLADTNTEAFF. The DNA of the CDR3 is TGTGCCAGCAGCCTAGCAGACACGAACACTGAAGCTTTCTTT. Variable domain in full (rest from reference TRBV11-2 and TRBJ1-1): EAGVAQSPRYKIIEKRQSVAFWCNPISGHATLYWYQQILGQGPKLLIQFQNNGVVDDSQLPKDRFSAERLKGVDSTLKIQPAKLEDSAVYLCASSLADTNTEAFFGQGTRLTVV.

The chain combines TRBV18 with TRBJ2-1, with D possibly matching TRBD2 (6 bases). Germline V gene lookup returns CDR1 KGHSH and CDR2 LQKENI. The CDR3 runs 16 residues. Trimming left V 3 bases short and J 7 bases short, with 19 bases between. The CDR3 loop is CASSPIDSGGRNEQFF. The CDR3 DNA reads as TGTGCCAGCTCACCGATTGACTCCGGAGGGAGGAATGAGCAGTTCTTC.

The V and J genes are TRBV30 and TRBJ1-1; D unresolved. The CDR3 loop spans 13 amino acids. The germline CDR1 and CDR2 sequences are GTSNPN and SVGIG (reference sequence). Trimming stripped 4 bases from V and 8 bases from J, with 17 bases between. CDR3 sequence (DNA): TGTGCCTGGAATCTGGGCCATCCGGGAGAAGCTTTCTTT. Protein product: CAWNLGHPGEAFF.

The chain is built from TRBV10-3 and TRBJ1-2, with a tentative D call TRBD1 (5 bases). The germline V gene encodes CDR1 ENHRY and CDR2 SYGVKD. V gave up 3 bases and J gave up 7 bases, with 15 bases separating them. This CDR3 has 14 residues. The CDR3 coding sequence is TGTGCCATCAGTGACAGGGAAAGAGTCCCTGGCTACACCTTC. Translation: CAISDRERVPGYTF.

The chain employs TRBV18 and TRBJ2-1, with 14 bases aligning to TRBD2. J lost 5 bases, V lost 3 bases, and 18 bases had no gene match. CDR1 is KGHSH, CDR2 LQKENI, per germline. CDR3 size: 21 residues. The CDR3 DNA is TGTGCCAGCTCACCTCGAAGGAGACTAGCGGGAGGGGGGTTGGAGGACAATGAGCAGTTCTTC. Residues: CASSPRRRLAGGGLEDNEQFF.

This clone showed up just a few times. The V and J genes are TRBV19 and TRBJ2-7, with 8 bases that match TRBD2. CDR3 length: 17 residues. J lost 3 bases, V lost 0 bases, and 10 bases had no gene match. From germline, CDR1 is LNHDA and CDR2 SQIVND (reference sequence). The CDR3 loop reads CASSIDLEAGGYYEQYF. The CDR3 region has the DNA TGTGCCAGTAGTATAGATCTTGAGGCGGGAGGCTACTACGAGCAGTACTTC.

V and J are TRBV4-1 and TRBJ1-6, with 8 bases identical to TRBD1. V was pared by 2 bases and J by 5 bases, with 20 bases of the junction left unmatched. The germline gives CDR1 MGHRA, CDR2 YSYEKL. The length of the CDR3 is 21 residues. The CDR3 sequence is CASSQSHQGAERKGNNSPLHF. The CDR3 DNA sequence: TGCGCCAGCAGCCAATCCCACCAGGGGGCTGAAAGGAAGGGCAATAATTCACCCCTCCACTTT.

J is TRBJ2-7 and V is TRBV19, with D tentatively TRBD1 (5 bases). The CDR3 is 16 amino acids. Germline V gene data show CDR1 as LNHDA and CDR2 as SQIVND (reference sequence). V dropped 7 bases and J dropped 1 base, with 20 bases sitting between them. The CDR3 DNA reads as TGTGCCAGTACCCTAATCTCCAGGGTTTTTTCCTACGAGCAGTACTTC. It translates to CASTLISRVFSYEQYF.

This rearrangement joins TRBV19 to TRBJ1-2; D not certain. CDR1 is LNHDA and CDR2 is SQIVND in the germline V gene (reference sequence). V gave up 7 bases and J gave up 3 bases, with 18 bases separating them. The CDR3 loop spans 15 amino acids. For the CDR3, the DNA is TGTGCCAGTACGAAGCGGGGTAGCGTAGACTATGGCTACACCTTC. Translated: CASTKRGSVDYGYTF. The whole variable domain, remainder taken from reference TRBV19 and TRBJ1-2, is DGGITQSPKYLFRKEGQNVTLSCEQNLNHDAMYWYRQDPGQGLRLIYYSQIVNDFQKGDIAEGYSVSREKKESFPLTVTSAQKNPTAFYLCASTKRGSVDYGYTFGSGTRLTVV.

The J gene is TRBJ2-5, the V gene TRBV18; 8 bases fit TRBD2. The DNA end favors TRBJ2-7, so the J call may be wrong. Per germline, CDR1 KGHSH and CDR2 LQKENI. The CDR3 length is 14 residues. The CDR3: CASSPTSDVYEQYF. Written as DNA, the CDR3 is TGTGCCAGCTCACCGACTAGCGACGTCTACGAGCAGTACTTC.